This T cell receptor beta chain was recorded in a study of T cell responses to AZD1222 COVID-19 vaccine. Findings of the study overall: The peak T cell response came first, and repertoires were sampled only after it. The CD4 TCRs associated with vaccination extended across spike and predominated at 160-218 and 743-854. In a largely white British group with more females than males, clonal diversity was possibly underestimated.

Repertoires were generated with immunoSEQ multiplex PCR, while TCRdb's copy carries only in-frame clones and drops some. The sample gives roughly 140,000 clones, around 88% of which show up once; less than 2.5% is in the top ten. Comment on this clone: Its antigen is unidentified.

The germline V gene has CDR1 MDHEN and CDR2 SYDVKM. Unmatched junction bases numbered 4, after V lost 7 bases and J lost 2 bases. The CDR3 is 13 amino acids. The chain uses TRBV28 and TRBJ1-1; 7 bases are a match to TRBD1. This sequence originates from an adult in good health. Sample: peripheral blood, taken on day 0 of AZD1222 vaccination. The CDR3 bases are TGTGCCAGCAAATACAGGGGTAACACTGAAGCTTTCTTT. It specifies CASKYRGNTEAFF.